The text below deals with one T cell receptor (beta chain). This clone has just one count. Its recognized antigen is unknown. The sample holds no much larger clone one base away, and base qualities are not on file. The sample comes from a study of blood T cell repertoires in COVID-19 (dated by TCRdb to the early 2020s). About the study as a whole: Collaborator samples came from the United States, Italy and Spain and covered acute and convalescent phases of COVID-19. Where available, HLA class I and class II types were taken from metadata supplied by the sample provider and were not determined by assay-based typing. The prospective study material was composed of cDNA or gDNA derived from T cells, B-cell-depleted T cells, or PBMCs. Nearly every sample came with metadata listing a de-identified subject ID, COVID-19 status, age in years and sex. The dataset comprised deeply sampled blood TCRbeta repertoires from subjects exposed to, actively infected with, or recovered from COVID-19. The repertoires were made available in a free public database intended to serve as a resource for research on the immune response to SARS-CoV-2. Samples came from the ongoing ImmuneRACE study (first 160 participants) plus 1,254 subjects from 6 global collaborators. Results and caveats for the whole study, not just this receptor: The quantity of clinical and demographic metadata differed by source and by participant and was supplied without curation.

TCRbeta CDR3 regions were amplified from genomic DNA using the immunoSEQ Assay, a bias-controlled multiplex PCR. The authors' pipeline ran thus. Within the assay, amplification of reference gene primers was used to estimate how many nucleated cells each sample contained. To quantify the absolute abundance of each unique TCRbeta CDR3 rearrangement, sequence reads were collapsed and filtered. For each sample, productive Simpson clonality was calculated as the square root of Simpson's diversity index across productive rearrangements. Imported from immuneACCESS, the table was reduced by TCRdb to in-frame sequences with V and J called. These copies leave out some clones; in studies compared against another copy, an unresolved V gene accounts for under half, and the cause of the remainder is not known. V and J calls and clone size are those listed in that table; D and trimming were worked out from the DNA. The sample table lists roughly 260,000 clones, 88% of them with a count of one. Roughly 4% of the sample lies in the top ten.

A second Seattle source provided samples from volunteer blood donors who had recovered from COVID-19. Each collaborating institution followed its own protocols to collect whole blood in K2EDTA tubes. For TCRbeta analysis, collaborators shipped samples in one of three forms: frozen whole blood, isolated PBMCs, or DNA extracted from either of those sample types. The CDR3 runs 16 amino acids, cysteine and phenylalanine included. CDR3 DNA only is kept here, 48 bases in frame from base 1. The germline V gene yields SGHAT for CDR1 and FQNNGV for CDR2. Trimming removed 4 bases from V and 8 bases from J; the gene matches leave 12 bases unexplained.

Sequencing input: peripheral blood. The sequence derives from a man aged 55 to 70 who had recovered from COVID-19. The rearrangement joined TRBV11-2 to TRBJ1-3; a stretch of 9 junction bases matches TRBD1. Here the CDR3 is given as CASSSTRGTGTDTIYF. The bases are TGTGCCAGCAGCTCCACCAGGGGGACAGGGACCGACACCATATATTTT.